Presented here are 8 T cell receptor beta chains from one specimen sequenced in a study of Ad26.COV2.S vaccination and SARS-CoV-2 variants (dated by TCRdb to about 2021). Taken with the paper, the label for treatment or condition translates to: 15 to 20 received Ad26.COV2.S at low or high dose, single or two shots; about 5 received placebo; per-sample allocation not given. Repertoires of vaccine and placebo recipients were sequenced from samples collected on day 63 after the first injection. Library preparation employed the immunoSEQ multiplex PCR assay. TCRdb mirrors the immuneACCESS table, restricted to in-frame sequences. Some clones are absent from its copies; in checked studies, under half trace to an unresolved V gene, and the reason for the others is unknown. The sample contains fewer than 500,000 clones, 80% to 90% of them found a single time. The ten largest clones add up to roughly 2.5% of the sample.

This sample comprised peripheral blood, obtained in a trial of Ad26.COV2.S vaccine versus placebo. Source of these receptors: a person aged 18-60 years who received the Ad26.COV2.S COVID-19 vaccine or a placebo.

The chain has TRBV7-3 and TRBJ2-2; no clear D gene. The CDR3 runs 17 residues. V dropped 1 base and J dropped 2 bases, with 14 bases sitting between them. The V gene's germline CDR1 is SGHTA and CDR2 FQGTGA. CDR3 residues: CASSLMRSLANTGELFF. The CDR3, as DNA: TGTGCCAGCAGCTTAATGCGTAGCTTGGCAAACACCGGGGAGCTGTTTTTT.

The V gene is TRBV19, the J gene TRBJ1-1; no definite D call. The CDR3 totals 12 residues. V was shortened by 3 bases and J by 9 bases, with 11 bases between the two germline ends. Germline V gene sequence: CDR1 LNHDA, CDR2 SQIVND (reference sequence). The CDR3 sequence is CASSIGKRQAFF. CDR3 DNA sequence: TGTGCCAGTAGTATCGGGAAGCGCCAAGCTTTCTTT.

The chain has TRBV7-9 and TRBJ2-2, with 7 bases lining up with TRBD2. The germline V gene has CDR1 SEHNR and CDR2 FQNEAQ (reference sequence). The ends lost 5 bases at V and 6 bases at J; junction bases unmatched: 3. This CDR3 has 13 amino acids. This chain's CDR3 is CASSPTSAGELFF. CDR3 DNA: TGTGCCAGCAGCCCCACTAGCGCCGGGGAGCTGTTTTTT.

CDR3 sequence (DNA): TGTGCCAGCAGCCGAGGGGGACAGGGGGACGGCTACACCTTC. Amino acid sequence: CASSRGGQGDGYTF. The chain carries TRBV7-9 and TRBJ1-2; 11 bases fit TRBD1. Trimming cost V 5 bases and J 8 bases; bases outside gene matches: 7. The CDR3 covers 14 residues. Germline lookup yields CDR1 SEHNR and CDR2 FQNEAQ (reference sequence).

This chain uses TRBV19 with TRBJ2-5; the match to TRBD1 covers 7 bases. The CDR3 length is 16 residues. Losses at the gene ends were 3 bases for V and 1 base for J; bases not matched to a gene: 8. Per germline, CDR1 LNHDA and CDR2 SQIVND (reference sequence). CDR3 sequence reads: CASSMDRWDGQETQYF. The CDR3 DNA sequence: TGTGCCAGTAGTATGGACAGGTGGGACGGCCAAGAGACCCAGTACTTC.

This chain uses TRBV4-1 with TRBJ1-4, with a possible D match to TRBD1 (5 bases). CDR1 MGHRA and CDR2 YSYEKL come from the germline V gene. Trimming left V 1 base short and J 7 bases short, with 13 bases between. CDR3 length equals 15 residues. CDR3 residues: CASSQGIRVGEKLFF. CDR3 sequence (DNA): TGCGCCAGCAGCCAAGGCATCAGGGTTGGTGAAAAACTGTTTTTT.

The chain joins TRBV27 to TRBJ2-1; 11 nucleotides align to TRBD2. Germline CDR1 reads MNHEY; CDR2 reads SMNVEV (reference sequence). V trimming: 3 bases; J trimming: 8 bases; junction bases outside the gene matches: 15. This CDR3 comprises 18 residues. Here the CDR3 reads CASSLLAGGPTLSYEQFF. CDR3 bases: TGTGCCAGCAGTTTGCTAGCGGGGGGCCCAACCCTATCCTATGAGCAGTTCTTC.

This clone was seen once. CDR3 amino acids: CAISEGGTGDYEQYF. DNA of the CDR3: TGTGCCATCAGTGAGGGGGGGACAGGCGACTACGAGCAGTACTTC. V is TRBV10-3 and J is TRBJ2-7, with TRBD1 matching 8 bases. CDR1 is ENHRY and CDR2 is SYGVKD in the germline V gene. After removal of 2 bases from V and 3 bases from J, the junction contained 6 bases not matched to a gene. The CDR3 consists of 15 residues.